A selection of T cell receptor beta chains follows, all from one sample in a study of blood T cell repertoires in COVID-19. Here immunoSEQ multiplex PCR was the method, and the copy in TCRdb shows in-frame clones only, minus some. The sample lists tens of thousands of clones, around 87% occurring once. Sequencing used peripheral blood. These TCRs come from a male donor with acute or convalescent COVID-19. Each CDR3 is given with its conserved first and last residue. Fields, in order: V gene, clone size, J gene, CDR3 protein. Some rows mark clone size as missing; the rest say once, few, many or name a class of expanded clone.

V: TRBV5-3; size: NA; J: TRBJ2-1; CDR3: CARSIGLAGGIHNEQFF
V: TRBV7-2; size: NA; J: TRBJ2-7; CDR3: CASSHLLAGGVYEQYF
V: TRBV7-9; size: once; J: TRBJ1-6; CDR3: CASSPGTGQGYNSPLHF
V: TRBV28; size: NA; J: TRBJ2-7; CDR3: CASSLGRAYEQYF
V: TRBV18; size: NA; J: TRBJ2-3; CDR3: CASSRRTGQGTDTQYF
V: TRBV7-2; size: NA; J: TRBJ1-1; CDR3: CASSLAGTEAFF
V: TRBV7-2; size: NA; J: TRBJ2-5; CDR3: CASRVTGIQETQYF
V: TRBV20-1; size: once; J: TRBJ2-7; CDR3: CSASPGVGEQYF
V: TRBV12-3/TRBV12-4; size: NA; J: TRBJ1-2; CDR3: CASSPRVGYTF
V: TRBV6-2/TRBV6-3; size: NA; J: TRBJ2-7; CDR3: CASSYRVGRGIPGQYF
V: TRBV19; size: NA; J: TRBJ2-5; CDR3: CASSMGRGLEETQYF
V: TRBV7-2; size: NA; J: TRBJ2-1; CDR3: CASSLGGLGEQFF
V: TRBV10-3; size: NA; J: TRBJ2-7; CDR3: CAISESGLAYEQYF
V: TRBV7-2; size: once; J: TRBJ1-1; CDR3: CASSLGWGARNTEAFF
V: TRBV6-4; size: NA; J: TRBJ2-3; CDR3: CASSEQKTGPDTQYF
V: TRBV5-4; size: NA; J: TRBJ1-2; CDR3: CASTIQGTGGYTF
V: TRBV19; size: NA; J: TRBJ2-2; CDR3: CASLITTGGTGELFF
V: TRBV5-8; size: few; J: TRBJ2-7; CDR3: CASSFEQGAGEQYF
V: TRBV3-1/TRBV3-2; size: NA; J: TRBJ1-2; CDR3: CASSPPRGSGYTF
V: TRBV4-2; size: NA; J: TRBJ1-2; CDR3: CASSQDRDSPVGYTF
V: TRBV28; size: few; J: TRBJ1-2; CDR3: CASSAFDPSGWYGYTF
V: TRBV12-3/TRBV12-4; size: NA; J: TRBJ2-7; CDR3: CASRVPGTYEQYF
V: TRBV3-1/TRBV3-2; size: NA; J: TRBJ1-3; CDR3: CASSRTGGNSGNTIYF
V: TRBV9; size: NA; J: TRBJ2-3; CDR3: CASSVTSGYTDTQYF
V: TRBV9; size: few; J: TRBJ1-3; CDR3: CASSVEKGASGNTIYF
V: TRBV19; size: NA; J: TRBJ2-1; CDR3: CASTTGGAYNEQFF
V: TRBV7-9; size: NA; J: TRBJ2-1; CDR3: CASSSTSANYNEQFF
V: TRBV18; size: NA; J: TRBJ2-2; CDR3: CASSPWVALNTGELFF
V: TRBV27; size: NA; J: TRBJ2-5; CDR3: CASRRTAGRGQETQYF
V: TRBV19; size: NA; J: TRBJ2-6; CDR3: CASSPQVGANVLTF
V: TRBV2; size: NA; J: TRBJ2-1; CDR3: CASSGGQGFGEQFF
V: TRBV28; size: NA; J: TRBJ1-1; CDR3: CASSFYRSLMNTEAFF
V: TRBV19; size: once; J: TRBJ2-1; CDR3: CASSTPGLHNEQFF
V: TRBV4-2; size: once; J: TRBJ2-2; CDR3: CASSGQRNTGELFF
V: TRBV5-1; size: NA; J: TRBJ2-2; CDR3: CASNGQATGELFF